This T cell receptor (beta chain) derives from a study of blood T cell repertoires in COVID-19. Study-wide background: The origin of the acute and convalescent COVID-19 samples was the United States, Italy and Spain. The analysed material was cDNA or gDNA that came from T cells, B-cell-depleted T cells, or PBMCs.

Germline values: CDR1 SGHTS, CDR2 YDEGEE. CDR3 length: 13 amino acids. Between the trimmed V and J ends, which lost 4 bases and 3 bases, there was a span of 8 bases. Per the original methods: Reference gene primer amplification gave nucleated cell count estimates. The data were produced by immunoSEQ multiplex PCR, yet TCRdb's version contains in-frame clones alone and is incomplete. V and J calls plus clone size are reproduced from that table; the DNA served to infer D and trimming. The sample has tens of thousands of clones; over 75% are singletons. This receptor was obtained from an elderly woman with acute or convalescent COVID-19. Input material: peripheral blood. This chain joins TRBV5-8 and TRBJ2-1; D is unclear. The CDR3 is CASSPVRYNEQFF. The CDR3 DNA is TGTGCCAGCAGCCCCGTTCGCTACAATGAGCAGTTCTTC.